Shown below are 20 T cell receptor beta chains from a single sample sequenced in a study of blood T cell repertoires in COVID-19. Some clones are missing from TCRdb's copy, which holds only in-frame ones; the method was immunoSEQ multiplex PCR. The top ten clones hold about 10% of a sample with over 110,000 clones, approximately 82% of them seen once. The sequenced material came from peripheral blood. These receptors came from a man aged 55 to 70 with active or convalescent COVID-19.

This chain connects TRBV18 to TRBJ2-3, with 9 bases fitting TRBD2. Looked up from germline, CDR1 is KGHSH and CDR2 is LQKENI. CDR3 length: 16 residues. V shed 6 bases, J shed 1 base, and the junction held 8 bases outside the gene matches. CDR3 sequence reads: CASSQQLAGGTDTQYF. In DNA form, the CDR3 reads TGTGCCAGCTCCCAACAATTAGCGGGGGGCACAGATACGCAGTATTTT.

This clone was seen only a few times. This chain links TRBV5-6 with TRBJ1-2, with 7 bases matching TRBD1. Per germline, CDR1 SGHDT and CDR2 YYEEEE. This CDR3 comprises 14 residues. With 6 bases clipped from V and 4 bases from J, the junction kept 9 bases outside the gene matches. The CDR3 sequence: CASTPIQGFYGYTF. The CDR3 nucleotides are TGTGCCAGCACCCCTATACAGGGGTTCTATGGCTACACCTTC. The complete variable domain, with remaining parts taken from reference TRBV5-6 and TRBJ1-2, reads DAGVTQSPTHLIKTRGQQVTLRCSPKSGHDTVSWYQQALGQGPQFIFQYYEEEERQRGNFPDRFSGHQFPNYSSELNVNALLLGDSALYLCASTPIQGFYGYTFGSGTRLTVV.

This clone has just a few counts. The V and J genes are TRBV5-4 and TRBJ1-2; D gene uncertain. CDR1 is SGHNT, CDR2 YYREEE, per germline (reference sequence). This CDR3 comprises 15 residues. Trimming shortened V by 1 base and J by 6 bases, and 16 bases separated the two germline ends. The chain's CDR3 is CASSLLSVSSHGYTF. In DNA, the CDR3 is TGTGCCAGCAGCTTGTTGTCCGTATCGTCTCATGGCTACACCTTC.

V is TRBV30 and J is TRBJ1-2; tentatively, D is TRBD1 (6 bases). CDR3 size: 15 residues. The V and J ends lost 2 bases and 2 bases respectively, with 15 bases between them. Germline V CDR1 and CDR2: GTSNPN, SVGIG (reference sequence). The DNA of the CDR3 is TGTGCCTGGAGTCCCAGGGGAACTAAAAACTATGGCTACACCTTC. It codes for CAWSPRGTKNYGYTF.

This sequence joins TRBV5-1 and TRBJ1-4; 8 bases map to TRBD1. This CDR3 has 15 residues. CDR1 and CDR2 from the germline V gene are SGHRS and YFSETQ. After removal of 4 bases from V and 2 bases from J, the junction contained 4 bases not matched to a gene. CDR3 in DNA: TGCGCCAGCAGCCCGGACAGGGTCACTAATGAAAAACTGTTTTTT. Translation: CASSPDRVTNEKLFF.

This chain uses TRBV5-1 with TRBJ2-1; TRBD1 is a possible D gene (5 bases). CDR1 SGHRS and CDR2 YFSETQ come from the germline V gene. The V end lost 0 bases, the J end lost 0 bases, and 7 bases lay between the germline ends. There are 15 residues in the CDR3. The CDR3: CASSLEGASYNEQFF. The CDR3 nucleotides are TGCGCCAGCAGCTTGGAAGGGGCCTCCTACAATGAGCAGTTCTTC. Full variable domain (remainder filled in from reference TRBV5-1 and TRBJ2-1): KAGVTQTPRYLIKTRGQQVTLSCSPISGHRSVSWYQQTPGQGLQFLFEYFSETQRNKGNFPGRFSGRQFSNSRSEMNVSTLELGDSALYLCASSLEGASYNEQFFGPGTRLTVL.

CDR3 DNA sequence: TGTGCCAGCAGTTACCTACTTACAGGCACTGAAGCTTTCTTT. As protein: CASSYLLTGTEAFF. This chain links TRBV6-5 with TRBJ1-1, with D perhaps TRBD1 (5 bases). CDR1 and CDR2 from the germline V gene are MNHEY and SVGAGI. The CDR3 has 14 residues. Trimming stripped 2 bases from V and 4 bases from J, with 11 bases between.

The chain uses TRBV28 and TRBJ2-7, with D hard to call. The germline V and J ends were trimmed by 8 bases and 1 base, with 12 bases remaining between them. Germline lookup yields CDR1 MDHEN and CDR2 SYDVKM. This CDR3 is 13 amino acids long. CDR3 nucleotides: TGTGCCAGCCGTCCCGGAGCTTCCTACGAGCAGTACTTC. Amino acids: CASRPGASYEQYF.

The rearrangement joins TRBV12-3 or TRBV12-4 to TRBJ1-3; TRBD1 is a possible D gene (6 bases). V lost 3 bases to trimming and J lost 10 bases, with 13 bases between them. The CDR3 is 13 residues long. The chain's CDR3 is CASSFRRGLTIYF. Written as DNA, the CDR3 is TGTGCCAGCAGTTTTCGCAGGGGCCTGACCATATATTTT.

V and J are TRBV5-1 and TRBJ1-2; 8 nucleotides match TRBD1. The junction had 3 bases not matched to a gene; V was cut back by 4 bases and J by 1 base. The length of the CDR3 is 14 residues. Germline lookup yields CDR1 SGHRS and CDR2 YFSETQ. The CDR3 DNA is TGCGCCAGCAGCCAAGGACAGGGTAACTATGGCTACACCTTC. Translation gives CASSQGQGNYGYTF.

V is TRBV5-6 and J is TRBJ1-1, with D hard to call. Germline V gives CDR1 SGHDT, CDR2 YYEEEE. The CDR3 covers 12 residues. V dropped 2 bases and J dropped 4 bases, with 6 bases sitting between them. This CDR3 reads CASSFSSTEAFF. In DNA, the CDR3 is TGTGCCAGCAGCTTTTCCAGCACTGAAGCTTTCTTT.

The chain has TRBV6-4 and TRBJ1-3, with TRBD1 matching over 7 bases. Germline V gene lookup returns CDR1 MRHNA and CDR2 SNTAGT. Trimming cost V 4 bases and J 7 bases; bases outside gene matches: 4. There are 13 residues in the CDR3. The CDR3 sequence: CASSVTGFNTIYF. The CDR3 nucleotides read TGTGCCAGCAGTGTGACAGGGTTTAACACCATATATTTT.

The chain links TRBV12-3 or TRBV12-4 to TRBJ1-5; tentatively, D is TRBD1 (5 bases). Deletions cut 3 bases from V and 7 bases from J, with 10 bases between. This CDR3 has 13 residues. CDR3 DNA sequence: TGTGCCAGCAGTTTTGGTCGGGGGCAGCCCCAGCATTTT. It encodes CASSFGRGQPQHF.

This chain connects TRBV5-1 to TRBJ1-6, with D possibly matching TRBD1 (6 bases). The germline V gene encodes CDR1 SGHRS and CDR2 YFSETQ. Trimming removed 0 bases at V and 6 bases at J, with 10 bases between. The length of the CDR3 is 15 residues. The CDR3 nucleotides are TGCGCCAGCAGCTTGGACAGGGTGGGTAATTCACCCCTCCACTTT. It yields the protein CASSLDRVGNSPLHF.

J is TRBJ1-1 and V is TRBV7-9; 7 nucleotides match TRBD1. The CDR3 sequence is 14 residues long. V was clipped by 5 bases and J by 3 bases; unmatched bases: 6. Germline V gene lookup returns CDR1 SEHNR and CDR2 FQNEAQ (reference sequence). CDR3 sequence (DNA): TGTGCCAGCAGCATGGGACAGATTTACACTGAAGCTTTCTTT. Protein sequence: CASSMGQIYTEAFF.

The chain carries TRBV9 and TRBJ2-1, with TRBD2 matching 8 bases. The CDR3 loop spans 17 amino acids. Germline loops: CDR1 SGDLS, CDR2 YYNGEE. V trimming: 4 bases; J trimming: 2 bases; junction bases outside the gene matches: 11. CDR3 in DNA: TGTGCCAGCAGCCAAACCCCTACCGGGAGGGCCTACAATGAGCAGTTCTTC. Translation: CASSQTPTGRAYNEQFF.

This clone was picked up a small number of times. V and J are TRBV27 and TRBJ1-6; 8 positions agree with TRBD1. Trimming removed 2 bases from V and 7 bases from J; junction bases left unmatched: 7. Germline V gene sequence: CDR1 MNHEY, CDR2 SMNVEV (reference sequence). This CDR3 comprises 16 residues. Written as DNA, the CDR3 is TGTGCCAGCAGTTTAAGGCAGGGGGCGAAGAATTCACCCCTCCACTTT. This sequence encodes CASSLRQGAKNSPLHF.

The chain carries TRBV12-5 and TRBJ2-2, with 11 bases identical to TRBD2. The CDR3 is made up of 17 amino acids. Unmatched junction bases numbered 4, after V lost 0 bases and J lost 4 bases. Germline-derived CDR1 and CDR2 are LGHNT and FRNRAP. CDR3 nucleotide sequence: TGTGCTAGTGGTTTGGTACTAGCGGGAGCATTCACCGGGGAGCTGTTTTTT. This gives the protein CASGLVLAGAFTGELFF.

This clone was seen just once. The CDR3 sequence is CASSVTGEARQPQHF. CDR3 DNA: TGTGCCAGCAGCGTAACAGGGGAGGCTCGCCAGCCCCAGCATTTT. The chain couples TRBV9 to TRBJ1-5; TRBD1 agrees at 7 bases. CDR1 is SGDLS, CDR2 YYNGEE, per germline. Unmatched junction bases numbered 8, after V lost 1 base and J lost 7 bases. The CDR3 totals 15 residues.

This clone has a single count. This chain uses TRBV6-6 with TRBJ1-5; TRBD1 agrees at 10 bases. The CDR3 contains 16 residues. CDR1 MNHNY and CDR2 SVGAGI come from the germline V gene (reference sequence). V shed 6 bases, J shed 3 bases, and the junction held 8 bases outside the gene matches. The CDR3 spells CASSRGTGVVNQPQHF. DNA of the CDR3: TGTGCCAGCAGCCGCGGGACAGGGGTTGTCAATCAGCCCCAGCATTTT.